The entry that follows covers one T cell receptor (beta chain) sequence. The sample is drawn from a study of blood T cell repertoires in COVID-19. The CDR3 is made up of 12 amino acids. Germline assignment: CDR1 DFQATT and CDR2 SNEGSKA (reference sequence). Trimming removed 3 bases at V and 4 bases at J, with 4 bases between. Using immunoSEQ multiplex PCR, the repertoire was profiled, and TCRdb retains in-frame clones only, with some absent. In the table there are about 170,000 clones, around 82% of which are singletons. The source of this sequence is a woman aged 70 to 79 who had recovered from COVID-19. This chain joins TRBV20-1 and TRBJ2-6; D is undetermined. The material sequenced was peripheral blood. This CDR3 is CSASQGANVLTF. The CDR3 region has the DNA TGCAGTGCTAGTCAGGGGGCCAACGTCCTGACTTTC.